The 5 T cell receptor beta chains below were found in one sample sequenced in a study of blood T cell repertoires in COVID-19. Measured with immunoSEQ multiplex PCR; TCRdb has only the in-frame clones, and not every one. The sample consists of some 69,000 clones, roughly 89% of them appearing once. The sequenced sample was peripheral blood. The source of these receptors is a woman aged 45-59 years with active COVID-19.

The chain carries TRBV5-5 and TRBJ2-2; 9 positions match TRBD2. The CDR3 totals 17 residues. Germline lookup yields CDR1 SGHKS and CDR2 YYEKEE (reference sequence). The V segment lost 2 bases and the J segment 2 bases; nucleotides outside the gene matches: 7. The CDR3, as DNA: TGTGCCAGCAGCTTAATTCTAGCGGGATTAAACACCGGGGAGCTGTTTTTT. Its translation: CASSLILAGLNTGELFF. Filled out from reference TRBV5-5 and TRBJ2-2, the complete variable domain reads DAGVTQSPTHLIKTRGQQVTLRCSPISGHKSVSWYQQVLGQGPQFIFQYYEKEERGRGNFPDRFSARQFPNYSSELNVNALLLGDSALYLCASSLILAGLNTGELFFGEGSRLTVL.

The chain combines TRBV11-3 with TRBJ2-3; 7 bases are a match to TRBD2. The CDR3 contains 14 residues. Trimming at V came to 4 bases and at J to 4 bases, leaving 5 bases not matched to a gene. CDR1 and CDR2 from the germline V gene are SGHNT and YENEEA. The CDR3 is CASSSGLEPDTQYF. In DNA form, the CDR3 reads TGTGCCAGCAGCTCCGGACTAGAACCAGATACGCAGTATTTT.

This chain uses TRBV4-1 with TRBJ2-1; D is perhaps TRBD2 (5 bases). V lost 4 bases and J lost 6, with 22 bases in between. The CDR3 sequence is 17 residues long. CDR1 is MGHRA, CDR2 YSYEKL, per germline. DNA of the CDR3: TGCGCCAGCAGCCTTTCCCAAGAGCGGAAAAAAACCAATGAGCAGTTCTTC. It encodes CASSLSQERKKTNEQFF.

This rearrangement joins TRBV6-5 to TRBJ2-5; 10 nucleotides line up with TRBD1. The trim removed 8 bases at V and 4 bases at J, leaving 7 bases unmatched. CDR1 is MNHEY, CDR2 SVGAGI, per germline. There are 14 residues in the CDR3. The CDR3, as DNA: TGTGCCAGCTCCGGACAGGGGGGCTCAGAGACCCAGTACTTC. This gives the protein CASSGQGGSETQYF.

The CDR3 DNA reads TGTGCCAGCAGCTTCCCGACTAGCGGTAGCTCCTACAATGAGCAGTTCTTC. It codes for CASSFPTSGSSYNEQFF. V gene TRBV7-9 combines with J gene TRBJ2-1, with 9 bases aligning to TRBD2. The CDR3 covers 17 residues. V shed 3 bases and J 0 bases; nucleotides not matched to a gene: 6. The V gene's germline CDR1 is SEHNR and CDR2 FQNEAQ (reference sequence).